These T cell receptor beta chains were read from a single sample in a study of blood T cell repertoires in COVID-19. TCRdb's copy holds only in-frame clones and misses some; the assay was immunoSEQ multiplex PCR. The data contain 55,000 to 80,000 clones, more than 75% of them singletons. Sequenced material: peripheral blood. The receptors here all came from a human donor in a cohort sampled during active COVID-19. Each CDR3 is given with its conserved first and last residue. Not every row has a clone size; where given, it reads once, few, many or a size class.

>-|TRBV7-2|TRBJ2-5
CASSLGGGAQETQYF
>few|TRBV7-2|TRBJ2-1
CASSLATVALGEQFF
>-|TRBV19|TRBJ2-2
CASSIMTGFDGELFF
>once|TRBV5-1|TRBJ2-5
CASSLQQETQYF
>-|TRBV2|TRBJ1-4
CASSDTGAGNEKLFF
>-|TRBV7-2|TRBJ2-7
CASSAQGNPIYEQYF
>many|TRBV19|TRBJ2-2
CASSVTGSGELFF
>-|TRBV5-1|TRBJ2-1
CASSPPRGNEQFF
>-|TRBV5-4|TRBJ2-2
CASSLEGQINTGELFF
>-|TRBV5-1|TRBJ2-5
CASSLDVAGAGETQYF
>-|TRBV4-1|TRBJ1-4
CASSPGGQGTTNEKLFF
>-|TRBV2|TRBJ1-4
CASSAGQPATNEKLFF
>once|TRBV3-1/TRBV3-2|TRBJ2-1
CASSPKAASVINEQFF
>-|TRBV28|TRBJ2-1
CASSLTTGLGTSYNEQFF
>-|TRBV27|TRBJ1-3
CASRLGNTIYF
>few|TRBV15|TRBJ1-2
CATSSDRGGSANYGYTF
>-|TRBV19|TRBJ1-5
CASSILFGNQPQHF
>many|TRBV23-1|TRBJ2-7
CASSRHPLLYEQYF
>medium-sized|TRBV30|TRBJ2-6
CAWSVSSFRGDPLGANVLTF
>few|TRBV3-1/TRBV3-2|TRBJ1-3
CASSQNTGAGNTIYF
>-|TRBV10-2|TRBJ1-2
CASSKDSYGYTF
>few|TRBV10-3|TRBJ2-1
CAISGPSGGASIYNNEQFF
>once|TRBV5-1|TRBJ2-3
CASSLRGEDTQYF
>-|TRBV24-1|TRBJ2-3
CATSELAGGMDTQYF
>-|TRBV6-2/TRBV6-3|TRBJ2-3
CASSKLNTQYF
>-|TRBV5-1|TRBJ2-2
CASRALEGTGELFF